The 11 T cell receptor beta chains given below trace back to one sample, sequenced in a study of Graves' ophthalmopathy and Graves' hyperthyroidism. Using RNA transcripts, the TCR beta CDR3 regions were amplified. First-round RT-PCR used HTBI primers; second-round multiplex PCR followed. A single record per CDR3 protein comes from TCRdb applying MiXCR to the multiplex PCR reads. Of about half a million distinct CDR3 sequences detected, approximately 15% appear once; the ten largest clones hold over 8%. Sequences were obtained from blood. The receptors come from a young woman with Graves' ophthalmopathy.

This clonotype appeared many times. The CDR3 loop is CASSLDSGFQETQYF. The DNA of the CDR3 is TGTGCCAGCAGCTTAGACAGCGGATTTCAAGAGACCCAGTACTTC. V and J are TRBV13 and TRBJ2-5; weak D call: TRBD2 (5 bases). The V end lost 1 base, the J end lost 2 bases, and 11 bases lay between the germline ends. Germline lookup yields CDR1 PRHDT and CDR2 FYEKMQ (reference sequence). CDR3 length: 15 amino acids.

This clonotype was observed at least ten times. The chain couples TRBV19 to TRBJ1-2, with a possible D match to TRBD1 (6 bases). Germline V gene data show CDR1 as LNHDA and CDR2 as SQIVND (reference sequence). The V gene lost 6 bases and the J gene lost 4 bases, with 18 bases spanning the gap. The CDR3 runs 15 residues. CDR3 protein: CASSTPGQLIYGYTF. The CDR3, as DNA: TGTGCCAGTAGCACTCCGGGACAACTGATCTATGGCTACACCTTC.

This clonotype appeared many times. The chain combines TRBV7-9 with TRBJ2-7; 9 bases line up with TRBD1. Germline V CDR1 and CDR2: SEHNR, FQNEAQ (reference sequence). CDR3 length equals 15 residues. J lost 6 bases, V lost 5 bases, and 11 bases had no gene match. CDR3 amino acids: CASSTRTGAKGEQYF. CDR3 nucleotides: TGTGCCAGCAGCACACGGACAGGGGCCAAGGGCGAGCAGTACTTC.

On this clonotype: A much bigger clone sits one base away, suggesting this may be a read error. The CDR3 nucleotides read TGTGCCAGCAGTTTATCCATGATTGGGAAGTGGACTGAAGCTTTCTTT. As protein: CASSLSMIGKWTEAFF. The gene calls are TRBV28 and TRBJ1-1; D not certain. From germline, CDR1 is MDHEN and CDR2 SYDVKM. Between the trimmed V and J ends, which lost 1 base and 5 bases, there was a span of 17 bases. The CDR3 contains 16 residues.

This clonotype was seen only once. This clone may be a read error of a much larger clone one base away. V gene TRBV4-2 combines with J gene TRBJ2-4; possibly TRBD1 for D (6 bases). This CDR3 is built from 14 residues. Per germline, CDR1 LGHNA and CDR2 YNFKEQ. The CDR3 sequence: CASSKGTGYNIQCF. CDR3 sequence (DNA): TGTGCCAGCAGCAAGGGAACAGGGTATAACATTCAGTGCTTC.

This clonotype showed up many times. J is TRBJ2-7 and V is TRBV7-2, with 13 bases identical to TRBD2. Trimming cost V 3 bases and J 5 bases; bases outside gene matches: 4. Per the germline V gene, CDR1 is SGHTA and CDR2 is FQGNSA. The CDR3 spans 15 residues. The CDR3 region is CASSLTSGRTHEQYF. In DNA form, the CDR3 reads TGTGCCAGCAGCTTGACTAGCGGGAGGACCCACGAGCAGTACTTC.

In its sample, this clonotype was seen many times. The chain carries TRBV20-1 and TRBJ2-5, with no clear D. Germline V gene lookup returns CDR1 DFQATT and CDR2 SNEGSKA (reference sequence). The CDR3 covers 13 residues. With 0 bases removed from V and 3 bases from J, the gap between germline ends came to 8 bases. CDR3 amino acids: CSARETHKETQYF. The CDR3 region has the DNA TGCAGTGCTAGAGAGACCCACAAAGAGACCCAGTACTTC.

This chain links TRBV6-2 or TRBV6-3 with TRBJ1-1; no definite D call. Trimming pared 6 bases from V and 2 bases from J, leaving 13 bases between. CDR3 length equals 14 residues. Germline V gene sequence: CDR1 MNHEY, CDR2 SVGEGT. CDR3 sequence (DNA): TGTGCCAGCAGGCCCGTTCCAGGAAACACTGAAGCTTTCTTT. Its protein is CASRPVPGNTEAFF.

This clonotype has at least ten counts. This chain connects TRBV10-1 to TRBJ2-7, with D tentatively TRBD1 (5 bases). CDR3 length equals 14 residues. The germline V gene encodes CDR1 WNHNN and CDR2 SYGVQD (reference sequence). Between the trimmed V and J ends, which lost 2 bases and 2 bases, there was a span of 10 bases. The CDR3: CASSEAGITYEQYF. DNA for the CDR3: TGCGCCAGCAGTGAGGCAGGGATTACCTACGAGCAGTACTTC.

This clonotype occurred many times. The chain combines TRBV12-3 or TRBV12-4 with TRBJ2-5, with 9 positions matching TRBD2. V lost 4 bases to trimming and J lost 3 bases; unmatched junction nucleotides: 0. This CDR3 contains 13 residues. This CDR3 reads CASSWTSEETQYF. The DNA for the CDR3 is TGTGCCAGCAGTTGGACTAGCGAAGAGACCCAGTACTTC.

This clonotype was seen ten or more times. The V call is TRBV12-3 or TRBV12-4, the J call TRBJ1-1, with D perhaps matching TRBD1 (6 bases). The CDR3 length is 15 residues. Trimming left V 4 bases short and J 1 base short, with 13 bases between. CDR3 amino acids: CASSSTGPENTEAFF. CDR3 coding DNA: TGTGCCAGCAGTTCGACAGGACCTGAGAACACTGAAGCTTTCTTT.